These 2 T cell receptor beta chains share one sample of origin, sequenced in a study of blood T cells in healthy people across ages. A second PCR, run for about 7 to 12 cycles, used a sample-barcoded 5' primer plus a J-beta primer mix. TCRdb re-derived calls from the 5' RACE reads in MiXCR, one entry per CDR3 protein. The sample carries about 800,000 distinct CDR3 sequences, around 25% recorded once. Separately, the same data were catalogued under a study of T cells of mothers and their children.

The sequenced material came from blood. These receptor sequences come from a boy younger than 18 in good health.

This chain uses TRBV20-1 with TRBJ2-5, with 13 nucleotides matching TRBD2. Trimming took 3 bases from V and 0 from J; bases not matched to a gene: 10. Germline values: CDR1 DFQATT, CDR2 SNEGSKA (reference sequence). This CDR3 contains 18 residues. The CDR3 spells CSASGGTSGTLYQETQYF. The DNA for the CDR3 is TGCAGTGCTAGTGGCGGGACTAGCGGGACCTTGTACCAAGAGACCCAGTACTTC.

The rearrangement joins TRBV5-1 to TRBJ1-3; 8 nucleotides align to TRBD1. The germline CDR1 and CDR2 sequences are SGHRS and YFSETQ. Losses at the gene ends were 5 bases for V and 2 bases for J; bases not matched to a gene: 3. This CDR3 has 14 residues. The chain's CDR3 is CASSQDRAGNTIYF. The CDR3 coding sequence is TGCGCCAGCAGTCAGGACAGGGCTGGAAACACCATATATTTT.